This passage covers 7 T cell receptor beta chains from one sample sequenced in a study of blood T cell repertoires in COVID-19 (dated by TCRdb to 2020 to 2021). The method was the immunoSEQ multiplex PCR assay. Sourced from immuneACCESS, this table was stored by TCRdb with only in-frame sequences that have V and J called. A share of the clones is absent; for the studies checked, an unresolved V gene accounts for under half, and the remainder has no known explanation. The sample table contains under 200,000 clones; only one count was recorded for over 75% of them. The ten largest clones represent approximately 9.8% of the sample. Sequenced material: peripheral blood. The receptors stem from a woman older than 75 with acute or convalescent COVID-19.

This chain links TRBV7-8 with TRBJ2-7; TRBD1 is a possible D gene (6 bases). Trimming left V 5 bases short and J 4 bases short, with 18 bases between. The CDR3 is made up of 15 amino acids. Germline assignment: CDR1 SGHVS and CDR2 FQNEAQ. The CDR3 here is CASSGLRTATYEQYF. CDR3 bases: TGTGCCAGCAGCGGCCTCAGGACAGCTACTTACGAGCAGTACTTC. The whole variable domain, remainder taken from reference TRBV7-8 and TRBJ2-7, is GAGVSQSPRYKVAKRGQDVALRCDPISGHVSLFWYQQALGQGPEFLTYFQNEAQLDKSGLPSDRFFAERPEGSVSTLKIQRTQQEDSAVYLCASSGLRTATYEQYFGPGTRLTVT.

The chain joins TRBV6-5 to TRBJ2-7, with 8 bases matching TRBD2. The junction had 4 bases not matched to a gene; V was cut back by 0 bases and J by 3 bases. This CDR3 has 15 amino acids. Per the germline V gene, CDR1 is MNHEY and CDR2 is SVGAGI. CDR3 in amino acids: CASSYSSGSFYEQYF. The CDR3 coding sequence is TGTGCCAGCAGTTACTCAAGCGGGAGCTTCTACGAGCAGTACTTC.

This sequence joins TRBV4-1 and TRBJ1-1; D perhaps matches TRBD1 (5 bases). Trimming stripped 4 bases from V and 10 bases from J, with 16 bases between. CDR1 is MGHRA and CDR2 is YSYEKL in the germline V gene. The CDR3 length is 13 residues. This CDR3 is CASSRGGVLGAFF. The CDR3 DNA sequence: TGCGCCAGCAGCCGGGGGGGAGTCCTCGGAGCTTTCTTT.

V gene TRBV5-5 combines with J gene TRBJ2-3; D ambiguous. Germline lookup yields CDR1 SGHKS and CDR2 YYEKEE (reference sequence). CDR3 length: 14 amino acids. Trimming pared 0 bases from V and 1 base from J, leaving 6 bases between. The CDR3 region has the DNA TGTGCCAGCAGCTTGGACTACGGCACAGATACGCAGTATTTT. It is translated as CASSLDYGTDTQYF.

V usage is TRBV7-2 and J usage is TRBJ2-3; 11 positions agree with TRBD1. Per the germline V gene, CDR1 is SGHTA and CDR2 is FQGNSA. The ends lost 3 bases at V and 5 bases at J; junction bases unmatched: 4. This CDR3 is built from 15 residues. The CDR3 sequence: CASSFGQGAGDTQYF. CDR3 coding DNA: TGTGCCAGCAGCTTCGGACAGGGGGCAGGAGATACGCAGTATTTT.

This sequence joins TRBV29-1 and TRBJ1-1; the D gene is possibly TRBD1 (6 bases). V gave up 4 bases and J gave up 5 bases, with 14 bases separating them. The CDR3 is 13 amino acids. In germline, CDR1 is SQVTM, CDR2 ANQGSEA. The CDR3 nucleotides read TGCAGCGTTGTTGGGGGGGCATGGACTGAAGCTTTCTTT. Translating it yields CSVVGGAWTEAFF.

CDR3: CASSYGQGEIYEQYF. CDR3 nucleotide sequence: TGTGCCAGCAGTTACGGACAGGGGGAAATCTACGAGCAGTACTTC. V usage is TRBV6-6 and J usage is TRBJ2-7, with TRBD1 identical over 10 bases. This CDR3 comprises 15 residues. Germline CDR1 reads MNHNY; CDR2 reads SVGAGI (reference sequence). V was pared by 2 bases and J by 3 bases, with 4 bases of the junction left unmatched.